Below, 5 T cell receptor beta chains from the same sample are listed, as sequenced in a study of shared clonotypes between healthy human individuals (dated by TCRdb to about 2020). The method behind the library was the immunoSEQ multiplex PCR assay. TCRdb's version of the immuneACCESS table is confined to in-frame rearrangements and falls short of the full clone set. An unresolved V gene accounts for under half of the shortfall where checked; the remainder is of unknown origin. The sample profile shows 2 million to 3 million clones; over 85% of them were found once. 0.36% of the sample is taken by the ten largest. The specimen sequenced was naive CD4+ T cells from PBMCs. What this sample's cell subset or site label stands for: CD45RA+ positively selected. Receptors originate from a man aged 18 to 35 in good health. Some clones in this sample may be carry-over from other donors' samples.

The rearrangement uses TRBV5-1 and TRBJ1-2; D is undetermined. V was cut by 4 bases and J by 6 bases, with 10 bases left in between. This CDR3 region has 12 residues. The germline CDR1 and CDR2 sequences are SGHRS and YFSETQ. CDR3 in DNA: TGCGCCAGCAGCCCGGATATTGATGGCTACACCTTC. It yields the protein CASSPDIDGYTF.

The CDR3 region is CASSQERGAGVNEQFF. In DNA, the CDR3 is TGTGCCAGCAGCCAAGAACGAGGGGCGGGGGTCAATGAGCAGTTCTTC. The V call is TRBV4-2, the J call TRBJ2-1; 7 nucleotides align to TRBD2. CDR1 and CDR2 from the germline V gene are LGHNA and YNFKEQ. After removal of 0 bases from V and 6 bases from J, the junction contained 8 bases not matched to a gene. The CDR3 is made up of 16 amino acids.

The DNA of the CDR3 is TGTGCCAGCAGCTTGGGGGATCGTTATAGCAATCAGCCCCAGCATTTT. This gives the protein CASSLGDRYSNQPQHF. V is TRBV7-3 and J is TRBJ1-5; tentatively, D is TRBD1 (5 bases). V gave up 3 bases and J gave up 0 bases, with 12 bases separating them. Per the germline V gene, CDR1 is SGHTA and CDR2 is FQGTGA. CDR3 size: 16 residues. The full variable domain, with the rest looked up from reference TRBV7-3 and TRBJ1-5, is GAGVSQTPSNKVTEKGKYVELRCDPISGHTALYWYRQSLGQGPEFLIYFQGTGAADDSGLPNDRFFAVRPEGSVSTLKIQRTERGDSAVYLCASSLGDRYSNQPQHFGDGTRLSIL.

V gene TRBV4-3 combines with J gene TRBJ1-4; TRBD1 aligns across 8 bases. With V trimmed by 6 bases and J by 4 bases, 10 bases remained unmatched. CDR1 and CDR2 from the germline V gene are LGHNA and YSLEER. The CDR3 has 16 amino acids. CDR3 in DNA: TGCGCCAGCAGTCCCACGTGGGACAGGCGTAATGAAAAACTGTTTTTT. Encoded protein: CASSPTWDRRNEKLFF.

V gene TRBV28 combines with J gene TRBJ1-4; no clear D gene. Trimming cost V 6 bases and J 5 bases, with 10 bases left between them. This CDR3 has 13 residues. Germline V lookup: CDR1 MDHEN, CDR2 SYDVKM. CDR3 sequence reads: CASRGSSNEKLFF. CDR3 sequence (DNA): TGTGCCAGCAGAGGGTCGTCAAATGAAAAACTGTTTTTT.